This T cell receptor beta chain was sequenced for a study of blood T cell repertoires in COVID-19. The overall study: PBMCs, B-cell-depleted T cells, or T cells were the source of the cDNA or gDNA that made up the material.

This table comes from immunoSEQ multiplex PCR, and its TCRdb copy is limited to in-frame clones, with some not included. Among 95,000 to 150,000 clones listed, 84% were seen once. This CDR3 spans 15 amino acids. The germline CDR1 and CDR2 sequences are SGHRS and YFSETQ. Germline trimming cut 7 bases from V and 5 bases from J; bases unmatched to any gene: 10. Participants, about 18 to 90 years old, spanned approximately 26 US areas. The chain has TRBV5-1 and TRBJ1-5; 9 nucleotides line up with TRBD1. Material for sequencing was PBMCs or T cells enriched from blood (not recorded which). The receptor's source is a woman in her 30s who had recovered from COVID-19. As DNA, the CDR3 is TGCGCCAGCGCTACGGGGACAGGGCGCGATCAGCCCCAGCATTTT. It encodes CASATGTGRDQPQHF. The full variable domain, its missing parts supplied by reference TRBV5-1 and TRBJ1-5, is KAGVTQTPRYLIKTRGQQVTLSCSPISGHRSVSWYQQTPGQGLQFLFEYFSETQRNKGNFPGRFSGRQFSNSRSEMNVSTLELGDSALYLCASATGTGRDQPQHFGDGTRLSIL.